This T cell receptor beta chain is drawn from a study of T cell responses to AZD1222 COVID-19 vaccine. Findings and limits, study-wide: Reports say nearly half of spike-specific TCRs go after unmutated variant regions. The study found vaccine-associated CD4 TCRs spanning spike, dominant at 160-218 and 743-854.

Trimming took off 3 bases at V and 0 bases at J, with 6 bases between the two ends. Germline V gene lookup returns CDR1 MGHDK and CDR2 SYGVNS. The CDR3 runs 14 residues. Sequencing used immunoSEQ multiplex PCR; TCRdb keeps in-frame clones, though not all of them. The table lists 80,000 to 95,000 clones, roughly 80% of them singletons. A note on this clone: What it binds is not known.

The source was peripheral blood, collected on day 0 of AZD1222 vaccination. The V call is TRBV25-1, the J call TRBJ1-3; D gene unclear. The source of this sequence is an adult in good health. CDR3 DNA sequence: TGTGCCAGCAGTGATGAGAGCTCTGGAAACACCATATATTTT. Translation gives CASSDESSGNTIYF.